This T cell receptor beta chain stems from a study of vaccination effects on CD4 cells after COVID-19. The culture ran for 10 days, and then CD4+ T cells were isolated. Of the BNT162b2 and mRNA-1273 vaccines, participants received two doses of one or the other. About this clone: The antigen is undetermined.

The assay was immunoSEQ multiplex PCR, and TCRdb's table has in-frame clones only and misses some. The sample has 40,000 to 50,000 clones, over 60% seen once; the top ten hold roughly 9.7%. The CDR3 extends over 12 amino acids. The V gene's germline CDR1 is KGHSH and CDR2 LQKENI. V was trimmed by 1 base and J by 8 bases, leaving 6 bases between them. This rearrangement joins TRBV18 to TRBJ1-3; no reliable D call. The receptor comes from a human donor who received a COVID-19 vaccine. Here the sequenced sample was CD4+ T cells from PBMCs cultured without peptide, taken after COVID-19 vaccination. CDR3 coding DNA: TGTGCCAGCTCACCACGAAAGGACACCATATATTTT. This sequence encodes CASSPRKDTIYF.